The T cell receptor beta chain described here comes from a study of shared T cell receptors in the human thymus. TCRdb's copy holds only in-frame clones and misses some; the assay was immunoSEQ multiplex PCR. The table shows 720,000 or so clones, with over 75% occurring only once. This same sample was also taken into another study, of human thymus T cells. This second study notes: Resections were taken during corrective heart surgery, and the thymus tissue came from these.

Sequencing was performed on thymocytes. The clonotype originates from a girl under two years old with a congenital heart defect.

The CDR3 DNA sequence: TGTGCCATCACCACAGGCGGCACTGAAGCTTTCTTT. This sequence encodes CAITTGGTEAFF. The V gene is TRBV10-3, the J gene TRBJ1-1, with D perhaps matching TRBD1 (5 bases). The length of the CDR3 is 12 residues. Germline V gives CDR1 ENHRY, CDR2 SYGVKD. V shed 7 bases and J shed 4 bases, with 10 bases lying between them.